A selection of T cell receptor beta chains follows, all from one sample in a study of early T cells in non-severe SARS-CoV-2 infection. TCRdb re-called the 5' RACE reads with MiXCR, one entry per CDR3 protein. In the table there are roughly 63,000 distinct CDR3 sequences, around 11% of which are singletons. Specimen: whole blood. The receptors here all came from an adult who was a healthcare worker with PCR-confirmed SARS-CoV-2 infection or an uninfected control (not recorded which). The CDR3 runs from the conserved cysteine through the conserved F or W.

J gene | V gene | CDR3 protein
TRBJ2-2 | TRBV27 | CASSLGLAGTAGELFF
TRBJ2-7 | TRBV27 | CASSPPGQNIYEQYF
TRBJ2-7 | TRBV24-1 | CATSDTLSAEQYF
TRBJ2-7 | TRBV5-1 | CASSASGRAGEYF
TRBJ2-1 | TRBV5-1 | CASSLEGFYNEQFF
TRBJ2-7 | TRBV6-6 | CASSSRIYEQYF
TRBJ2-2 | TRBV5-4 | CASSLTGGNTGELFF
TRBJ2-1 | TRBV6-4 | CASSDSGTNLFNEQFF
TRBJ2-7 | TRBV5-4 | CASSFWDRAYEQYF
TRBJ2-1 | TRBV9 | CASSEILAEANEQFF
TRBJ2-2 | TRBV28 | CASRRGGANTGELFF
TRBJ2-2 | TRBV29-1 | CSVGGNYDGELFF
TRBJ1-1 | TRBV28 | CASSLEGLYTEAFF
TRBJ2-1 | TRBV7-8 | CASSLSGGRADEQFF
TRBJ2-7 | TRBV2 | CATRAQKSSYEQYF
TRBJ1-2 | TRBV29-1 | CSVGGGIYGYTF
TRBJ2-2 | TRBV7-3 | CASSSTPPGQGTGELFF
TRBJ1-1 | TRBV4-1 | CASSRAASMNTEAFF
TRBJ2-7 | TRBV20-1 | CSARRAGGPYEQYF
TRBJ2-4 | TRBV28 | CASSSMTSGAKNIQYF
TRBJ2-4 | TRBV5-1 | CASSRDGGTKNIQYF
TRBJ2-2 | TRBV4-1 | CASSLSNTGELFF
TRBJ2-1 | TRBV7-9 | CASSLAGGMNEQFF
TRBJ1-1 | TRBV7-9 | CASSSTPGTGGDTEAFF
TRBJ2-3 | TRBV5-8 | CASSFDYSGSTDTQYF
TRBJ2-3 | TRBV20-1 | CSARKVADTQYF
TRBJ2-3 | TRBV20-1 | CSARQASGSPSTDTQYF
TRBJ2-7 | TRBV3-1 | CAAGGSSYEQYF
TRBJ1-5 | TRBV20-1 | CSAQKGTGGNQPQHF
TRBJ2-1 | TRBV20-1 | CSARDDESAYNEQFF
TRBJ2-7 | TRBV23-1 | CANQGLALTYEQYF
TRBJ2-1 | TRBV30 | CACTGTSLYNEQFF
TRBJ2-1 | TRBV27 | CASSLAGTYGDEQFF
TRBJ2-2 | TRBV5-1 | CASSPLADAGELFF
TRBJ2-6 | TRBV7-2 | CASSTSSSGANVLTF
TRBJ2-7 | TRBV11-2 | CASSLERSEQYF
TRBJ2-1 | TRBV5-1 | CASSLGLAQYNEQFF
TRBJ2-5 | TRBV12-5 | CASGSGGTQYF
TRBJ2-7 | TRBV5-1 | CASSSAPSGNSYEQYF
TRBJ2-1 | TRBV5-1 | CASSLSGGGNEQFF
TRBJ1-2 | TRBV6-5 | CASSSGTGGYGYTF
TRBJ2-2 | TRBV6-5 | CASRRGRGHLNTGELFF
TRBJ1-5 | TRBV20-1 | CSASPWGRGNQPQHF
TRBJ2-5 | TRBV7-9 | CASSLAGGAETQYF
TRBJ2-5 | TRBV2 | CASSELVAGETQYF
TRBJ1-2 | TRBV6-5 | CASSLGQDLSFGYTF
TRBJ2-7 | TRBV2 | CASSDPSGHSLSYEQYF
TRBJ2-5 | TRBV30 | CAWSGGRQETQYF
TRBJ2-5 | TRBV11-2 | CASSFTPQETQYF
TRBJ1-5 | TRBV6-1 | CASTGTGHNQPQHF
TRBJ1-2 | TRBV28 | CASSSITPNYGYTF
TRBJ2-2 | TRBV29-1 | CSVVAGDTGELFF
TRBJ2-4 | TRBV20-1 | CSVPPFQKHIQYF
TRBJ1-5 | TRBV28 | CASRTVNQPQHF
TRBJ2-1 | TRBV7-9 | CASSLETSGRNNEQFF
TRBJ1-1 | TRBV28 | CASREGGGPEAFF
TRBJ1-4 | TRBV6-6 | CASSSSVEKLFF